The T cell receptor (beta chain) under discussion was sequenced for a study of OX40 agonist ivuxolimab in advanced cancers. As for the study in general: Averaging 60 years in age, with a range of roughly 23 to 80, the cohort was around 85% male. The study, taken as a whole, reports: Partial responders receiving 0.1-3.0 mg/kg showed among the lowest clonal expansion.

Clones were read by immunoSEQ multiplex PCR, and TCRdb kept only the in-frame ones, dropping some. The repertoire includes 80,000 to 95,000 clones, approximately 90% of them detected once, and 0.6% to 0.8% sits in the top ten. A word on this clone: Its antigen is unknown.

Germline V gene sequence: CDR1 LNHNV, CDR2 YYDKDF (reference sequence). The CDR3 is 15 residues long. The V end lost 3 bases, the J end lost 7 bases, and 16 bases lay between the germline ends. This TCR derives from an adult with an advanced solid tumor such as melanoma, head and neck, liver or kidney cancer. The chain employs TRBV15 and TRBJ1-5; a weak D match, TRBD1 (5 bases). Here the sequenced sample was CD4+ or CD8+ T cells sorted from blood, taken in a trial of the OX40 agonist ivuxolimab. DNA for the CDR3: TGTGCCACCAGCAGGGGGGGTTTATCGGCCCAGCCCCAGCATTTT. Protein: CATSRGGLSAQPQHF.